This T cell receptor (beta chain) was found in a study of OX40 agonist ivuxolimab in advanced cancers. Only in-frame clones appear in the TCRdb table, and some are missing; sequencing was by immunoSEQ multiplex PCR. The sample comprises about 79,000 clones, roughly 91% of which are singletons, and 10% to 15% rests with the top ten. The length of the CDR3 is 14 residues. J lost 3 bases, V lost 6 bases, and 4 bases had no gene match. Germline V gene lookup returns CDR1 MNHEY and CDR2 SVGAGI. The chain employs TRBV6-5 and TRBJ2-2, with TRBD1 identical over 7 bases. This sequence originates from an adult with an advanced solid tumor such as melanoma, head and neck, liver or kidney cancer. The sample was CD4+ or CD8+ T cells sorted from blood, taken in a trial of the OX40 agonist ivuxolimab. The CDR3 here is CASRLGTDTGELFF. The CDR3 nucleotides are TGTGCCAGCAGGCTTGGGACAGACACCGGGGAGCTGTTTTTT.